The text below deals with one T cell receptor beta chain. This record comes from a study of CD8 T cells in ankylosing spondylitis. The CDR3 is 14 amino acids. Trimming at V came to 6 bases and at J to 3 bases, leaving 5 bases not matched to a gene. TCRdb redid the calling of the 5' RACE reads with MiXCR, one entry per CDR3 protein. The sample records roughly 120,000 distinct CDR3 sequences, approximately 13% being singletons. Sample: blood, either unsorted or a sorted T cell fraction (not recorded which). The V gene is TRBV12-3 or TRBV12-4, the J gene TRBJ2-7; 10 nucleotides agree with TRBD2. This TCR derives from a female donor with ankylosing spondylitis or in good health (not recorded which). The CDR3 bases are TGTGCCAGCAGCCCTAGCGGGAGTTACTACGAGCAGTACTTC. Protein sequence: CASSPSGSYYEQYF.